This is a list of T cell receptor beta chains from one sample in a study of blood T cell repertoires in COVID-19. TCRdb's copy holds only in-frame clones and misses some; the assay was immunoSEQ multiplex PCR. The top ten clones hold approximately 30% of a sample with under 250,000 clones, 80% to 85% of them seen once. Sequenced material: peripheral blood. These receptors were obtained from a middle-aged man with acute or convalescent COVID-19. The conserved cysteine and the conserved F or W are not part of the CDR3 here. Fields, in order: D gene, J gene, CDR3 length, V gene, CDR3 protein. A D gene is named only where the DNA matches it firmly.

d_gene: TRBD1; j_gene: TRBJ2-3; len: 13; v_gene: TRBV7-2; CDR3aa: ASSGPGQLTDTQY
d_gene: NA; j_gene: TRBJ1-1; len: 11; v_gene: TRBV2; CDR3aa: ASNPRMNTEAF
d_gene: TRBD1; j_gene: TRBJ2-6; len: 14; v_gene: TRBV2; CDR3aa: ASGGTGLLGANVLT
d_gene: TRBD1; j_gene: TRBJ2-3; len: 14; v_gene: TRBV3-1/TRBV3-2; CDR3aa: ASSQIGTGGLYTQY
d_gene: TRBD1; j_gene: TRBJ1-2; len: 12; v_gene: TRBV7-2; CDR3aa: ASDVGTGGFGYT
d_gene: TRBD1; j_gene: TRBJ1-1; len: 13; v_gene: TRBV19; CDR3aa: ASSIQGAVREEAF
d_gene: TRBD2; j_gene: TRBJ2-1; len: 14; v_gene: TRBV5-4; CDR3aa: ASSPDNVLAGNEQF
d_gene: NA; j_gene: TRBJ2-3; len: 14; v_gene: TRBV5-6; CDR3aa: ASSAETESYTDTQY
d_gene: TRBD1; j_gene: TRBJ2-7; len: 15; v_gene: TRBV7-9; CDR3aa: ASTSTGGLLSVDEQY
d_gene: TRBD2; j_gene: TRBJ2-7; len: 15; v_gene: TRBV6-2/TRBV6-3; CDR3aa: ASTPGVAGGISYEQY
d_gene: NA; j_gene: TRBJ2-7; len: 12; v_gene: TRBV13; CDR3aa: ASSLEGATYEQY
d_gene: TRBD1; j_gene: TRBJ2-1; len: 11; v_gene: TRBV12-3/TRBV12-4; CDR3aa: ASRPGQGIEQF
d_gene: NA; j_gene: TRBJ1-1; len: 11; v_gene: TRBV27; CDR3aa: ASSLFQGTEAF
d_gene: NA; j_gene: TRBJ1-2; len: 10; v_gene: TRBV6-5; CDR3aa: ASRTGNYGYT
d_gene: TRBD2; j_gene: TRBJ2-3; len: 12; v_gene: TRBV5-4; CDR3aa: AVAKGLELDTQY
d_gene: NA; j_gene: TRBJ1-2; len: 11; v_gene: TRBV11-2; CDR3aa: ASSETGWNGYT
d_gene: NA; j_gene: TRBJ1-4; len: 14; v_gene: TRBV19; CDR3aa: ASSTPGTPGGEKLF
d_gene: TRBD1; j_gene: TRBJ1-3; len: 15; v_gene: TRBV7-8; CDR3aa: ASSLGLPGGAGNTIY
d_gene: NA; j_gene: TRBJ1-1; len: 12; v_gene: TRBV2; CDR3aa: ASSEAPPGIQAF
d_gene: TRBD1; j_gene: TRBJ1-1; len: 13; v_gene: TRBV6-5; CDR3aa: ASRVSGTGVTEAF
d_gene: TRBD2; j_gene: TRBJ2-7; len: 13; v_gene: TRBV13; CDR3aa: ASSKTTSGSYEQY
d_gene: TRBD2; j_gene: TRBJ2-1; len: 13; v_gene: TRBV5-1; CDR3aa: ASSLGGRAIYEQF
d_gene: TRBD2; j_gene: TRBJ2-3; len: 14; v_gene: TRBV20-1; CDR3aa: SASYAGGPSTDTQY
d_gene: NA; j_gene: TRBJ1-1; len: 14; v_gene: TRBV3-1/TRBV3-2; CDR3aa: ASSQDLGGGYTEAF
d_gene: NA; j_gene: TRBJ2-1; len: 11; v_gene: TRBV19; CDR3aa: ASSISSVNEQF
d_gene: NA; j_gene: TRBJ2-1; len: 11; v_gene: TRBV6-5; CDR3aa: ASSTRAPDEQF
d_gene: NA; j_gene: TRBJ2-7; len: 11; v_gene: TRBV10-3; CDR3aa: AISESGSYEQY
d_gene: NA; j_gene: TRBJ2-1; len: 12; v_gene: TRBV13; CDR3aa: ASSFYSSRIKQF